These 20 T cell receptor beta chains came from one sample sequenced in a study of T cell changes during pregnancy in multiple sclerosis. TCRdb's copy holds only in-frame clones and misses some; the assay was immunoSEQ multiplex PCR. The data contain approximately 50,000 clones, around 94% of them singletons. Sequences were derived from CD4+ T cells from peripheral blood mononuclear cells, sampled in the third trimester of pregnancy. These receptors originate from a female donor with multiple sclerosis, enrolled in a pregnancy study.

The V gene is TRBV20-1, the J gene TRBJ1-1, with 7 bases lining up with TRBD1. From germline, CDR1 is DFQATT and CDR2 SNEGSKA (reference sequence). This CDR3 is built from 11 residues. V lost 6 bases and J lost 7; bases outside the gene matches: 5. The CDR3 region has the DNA TGCAGTGCGACAGGGCCCGGTGAAGCTTTCTTT. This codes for CSATGPGEAFF.

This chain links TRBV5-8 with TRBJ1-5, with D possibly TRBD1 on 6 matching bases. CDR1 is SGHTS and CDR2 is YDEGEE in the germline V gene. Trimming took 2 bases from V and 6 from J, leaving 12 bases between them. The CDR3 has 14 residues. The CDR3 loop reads CASSFLGGGQPQHF. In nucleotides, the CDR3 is TGTGCCAGCAGCTTTTTAGGGGGGGGTCAGCCCCAGCATTTT.

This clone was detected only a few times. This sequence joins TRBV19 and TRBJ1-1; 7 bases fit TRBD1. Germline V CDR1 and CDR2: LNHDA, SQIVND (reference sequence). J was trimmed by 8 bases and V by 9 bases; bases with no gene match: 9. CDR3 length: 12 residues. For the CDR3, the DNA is TGTGCCAGCGATCCAGGGGGAAGAGAAGCTTTCTTT. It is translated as CASDPGGREAFF. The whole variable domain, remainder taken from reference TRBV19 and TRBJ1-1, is DGGITQSPKYLFRKEGQNVTLSCEQNLNHDAMYWYRQDPGQGLRLIYYSQIVNDFQKGDIAEGYSVSREKKESFPLTVTSAQKNPTAFYLCASDPGGREAFFGQGTRLTVV.

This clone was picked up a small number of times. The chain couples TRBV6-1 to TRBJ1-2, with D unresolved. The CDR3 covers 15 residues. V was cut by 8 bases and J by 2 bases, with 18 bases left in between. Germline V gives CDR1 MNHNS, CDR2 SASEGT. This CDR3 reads CASGRGGRGNYGYTF. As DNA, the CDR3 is TGTGCCAGCGGGAGAGGAGGGCGAGGCAACTATGGCTACACCTTC.

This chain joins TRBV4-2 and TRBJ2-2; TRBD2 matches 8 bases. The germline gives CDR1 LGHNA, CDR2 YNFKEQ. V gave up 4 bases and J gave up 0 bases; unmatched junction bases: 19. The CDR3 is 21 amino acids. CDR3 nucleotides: TGTGCCAGCAGCCGACCTGACGTAGCGGGACGCCTACGATCGAACACCGGGGAGCTGTTTTTT. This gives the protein CASSRPDVAGRLRSNTGELFF.

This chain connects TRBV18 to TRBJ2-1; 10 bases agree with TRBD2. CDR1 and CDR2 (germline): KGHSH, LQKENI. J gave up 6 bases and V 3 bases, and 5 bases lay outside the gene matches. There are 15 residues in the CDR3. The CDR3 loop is CASSPLLAGLNEQFF. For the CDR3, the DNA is TGTGCCAGCTCACCCTTACTAGCGGGACTCAATGAGCAGTTCTTC.

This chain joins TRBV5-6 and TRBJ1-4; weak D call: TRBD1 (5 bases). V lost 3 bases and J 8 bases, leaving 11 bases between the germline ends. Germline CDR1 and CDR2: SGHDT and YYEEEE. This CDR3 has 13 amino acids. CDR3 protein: CASSSAGREKLFF. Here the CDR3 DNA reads TGTGCCAGCAGCTCGGCGGGACGCGAAAAACTGTTTTTT.

The CDR3 loop reads CASSPLPADRSNEQYF. Written as DNA, the CDR3 is TGTGCCAGCTCACCACTTCCAGCGGACAGATCCAACGAGCAGTACTTC. The V and J genes are TRBV18 and TRBJ2-7, with D maybe TRBD1 (6 bases). Trimming took 1 base from V and 5 from J, leaving 18 bases between them. The CDR3 extends over 16 amino acids. Germline V CDR1 and CDR2: KGHSH, LQKENI.

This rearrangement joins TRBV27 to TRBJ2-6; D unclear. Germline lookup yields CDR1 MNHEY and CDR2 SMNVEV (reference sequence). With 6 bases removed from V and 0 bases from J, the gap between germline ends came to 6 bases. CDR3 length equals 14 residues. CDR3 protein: CASRDTSGANVLTF. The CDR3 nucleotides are TGTGCCAGCAGAGACACCTCTGGGGCCAACGTCCTGACTTTC.

CDR3 nucleotide sequence: TGTGCCAGCAGCTCACAAATCAGCGGGGGGGTCTACAATGAGCAGTTCTTC. Translating it yields CASSSQISGGVYNEQFF. The genes are TRBV5-6 and TRBJ2-1, with 10 bases aligning to TRBD2. After removal of 3 bases from V and 3 bases from J, the junction contained 9 bases not matched to a gene. The CDR3 loop spans 17 amino acids. Looked up from germline, CDR1 is SGHDT and CDR2 is YYEEEE.

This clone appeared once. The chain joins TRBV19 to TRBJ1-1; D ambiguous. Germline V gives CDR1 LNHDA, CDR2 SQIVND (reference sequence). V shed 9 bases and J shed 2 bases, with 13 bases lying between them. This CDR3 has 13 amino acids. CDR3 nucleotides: TGTGCCAGCACGAACCCGACTAACACTGAAGCTTTCTTT. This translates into CASTNPTNTEAFF.

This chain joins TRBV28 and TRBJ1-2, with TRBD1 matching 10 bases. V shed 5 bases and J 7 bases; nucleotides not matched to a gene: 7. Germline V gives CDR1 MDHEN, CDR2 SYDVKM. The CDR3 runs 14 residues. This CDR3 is CASSPTGGTTGYTF. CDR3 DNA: TGTGCCAGCAGTCCGACAGGGGGCACGACTGGCTACACCTTC.

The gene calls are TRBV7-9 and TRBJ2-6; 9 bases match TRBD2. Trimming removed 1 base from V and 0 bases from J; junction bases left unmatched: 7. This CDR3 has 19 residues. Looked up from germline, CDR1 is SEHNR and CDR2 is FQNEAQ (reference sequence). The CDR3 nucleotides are TGTGCCAGCAGCTTAGTAGGGAGCGGGGGGCTCTCTGGGGCCAACGTCCTGACTTTC. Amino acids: CASSLVGSGGLSGANVLTF.

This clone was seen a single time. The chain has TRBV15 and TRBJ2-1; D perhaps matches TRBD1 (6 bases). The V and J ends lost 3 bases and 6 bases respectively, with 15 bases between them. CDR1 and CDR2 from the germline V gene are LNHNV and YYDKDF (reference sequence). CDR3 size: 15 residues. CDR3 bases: TGTGCCACCAGCAGGTTCGGACAGCCCCTCAATGAGCAGTTCTTC. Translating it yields CATSRFGQPLNEQFF.

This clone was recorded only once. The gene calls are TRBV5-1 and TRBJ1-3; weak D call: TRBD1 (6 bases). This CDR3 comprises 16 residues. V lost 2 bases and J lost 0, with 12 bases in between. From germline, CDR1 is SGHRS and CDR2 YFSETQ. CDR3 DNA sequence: TGCGCCAGCAGCTTCGGACAGCCGGGCTCTGGAAACACCATATATTTT. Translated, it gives CASSFGQPGSGNTIYF.

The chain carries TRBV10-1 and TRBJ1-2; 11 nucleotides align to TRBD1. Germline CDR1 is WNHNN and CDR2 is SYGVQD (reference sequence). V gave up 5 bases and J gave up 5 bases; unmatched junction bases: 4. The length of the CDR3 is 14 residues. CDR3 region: CASSRDRGSYGYTF. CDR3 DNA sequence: TGCGCCAGCAGTCGGGACAGGGGGTCATATGGCTACACCTTC.

The CDR3 protein is CASSRGVGLSDFNTEAFF. As DNA, the CDR3 is TGCGCCAGCAGCAGGGGTGTAGGATTATCGGATTTCAACACTGAAGCTTTCTTT. The genes are TRBV5-1 and TRBJ1-1, with D tentatively TRBD1 (5 bases). Germline V gene sequence: CDR1 SGHRS, CDR2 YFSETQ. The germline V and J ends were trimmed by 4 bases and 2 bases, with 24 bases remaining between them. The CDR3 has 18 amino acids.

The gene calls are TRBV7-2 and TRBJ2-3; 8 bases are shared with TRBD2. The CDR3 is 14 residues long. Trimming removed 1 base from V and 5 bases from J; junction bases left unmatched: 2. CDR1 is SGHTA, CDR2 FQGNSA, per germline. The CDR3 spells CASSLETSEDTQYF. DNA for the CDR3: TGTGCCAGCAGCTTAGAGACTAGCGAAGATACGCAGTATTTT.

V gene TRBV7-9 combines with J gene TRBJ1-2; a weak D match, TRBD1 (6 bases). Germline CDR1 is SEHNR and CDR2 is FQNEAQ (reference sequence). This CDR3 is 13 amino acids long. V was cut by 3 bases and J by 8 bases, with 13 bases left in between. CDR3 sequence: CASSFQGNTGYTF. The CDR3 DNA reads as TGTGCCAGCAGCTTCCAGGGGAATACGGGCTACACCTTC. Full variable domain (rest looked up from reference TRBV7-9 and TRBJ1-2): DTGVSQNPRHKITKRGQNVTFRCDPISEHNRLYWYRQTLGQGPEFLTYFQNEAQLEKSRLLSDRFSAERPKGSFSTLEIQRTEQGDSAMYLCASSFQGNTGYTFGSGTRLTVV.

CDR3 protein: CASSDPLLAGGKQFF. Written as DNA, the CDR3 is TGTGCCAGCAGTGACCCCCTTCTAGCGGGGGGCAAGCAGTTCTTC. The genes are TRBV6-1 and TRBJ2-1, with 11 bases fitting TRBD2. The CDR3 extends over 15 amino acids. Germline V CDR1 and CDR2: MNHNS, SASEGT. V shed 3 bases and J 11 bases; nucleotides not matched to a gene: 9.